This passage covers 26 T cell receptor beta chains from one sample sequenced in a study of T cells after yellow fever vaccination. Each CDR3 protein gets one entry after TCRdb re-called the 5' RACE reads with MiXCR. The sample yields around 67,000 distinct CDR3 sequences, approximately 6.9% seen once. Sequences were derived from CD8+ T cells sorted from PBMCs, sampled roughly 5 days after the first yellow fever vaccination. These receptors came from a man aged 18 to 30 who received the YFV17D yellow fever vaccine.

This clonotype appeared many times. The chain links TRBV6-2 or TRBV6-3 to TRBJ2-1, with D possibly being TRBD2 (5 bases). The ends were cut back, 6 bases at V and 10 bases at J, with 10 bases in the middle. Germline CDR1 and CDR2: MNHEY and SVGEGT. This CDR3 region has 11 residues. The CDR3 DNA reads as TGTGCCAGCAGCCTGAGCGGAGAGCAGTTCTTC. Translating it yields CASSLSGEQFF.

The chain combines TRBV27 with TRBJ2-7; D is possibly TRBD1 (5 bases). This CDR3 spans 13 amino acids. Germline CDR1 is MNHEY and CDR2 is SMNVEV (reference sequence). Trimming took 0 bases from V and 3 from J, leaving 6 bases between them. The chain's CDR3 is CASSLSRDYEQYF. CDR3 DNA: TGTGCCAGCAGTTTATCCAGGGACTACGAGCAGTACTTC.

The chain has TRBV4-2 and TRBJ2-5; 9 nucleotides match TRBD2. This CDR3 has 16 amino acids. The J segment lost 5 bases and the V segment lost 0 bases, leaving 7 bases of the junction unmatched. The V gene's germline CDR1 is LGHNA and CDR2 YNFKEQ. CDR3 in amino acids: CASSQDRRGGAETQYF. CDR3 nucleotide sequence: TGTGCCAGCAGCCAAGACAGGCGGGGGGGCGCCGAGACCCAGTACTTC.

This clonotype was picked up a small number of times. This chain connects TRBV6-6 to TRBJ1-5; D might be TRBD1 (5 bases). The CDR3 contains 13 residues. Trimming cost V 2 bases and J 6 bases, with 8 bases left between them. The germline V gene has CDR1 MNHNY and CDR2 SVGAGI (reference sequence). As DNA, the CDR3 is TGTGCCAGCAGTTACGACAGTACTCAGCCCCAGCATTTT. The encoded protein is CASSYDSTQPQHF.

V is TRBV2 and J is TRBJ2-1; TRBD1 agrees at 8 bases. Germline CDR1 reads SNHLY; CDR2 reads FYNNEI. V shed 6 bases, J shed 9 bases, and the junction held 4 bases outside the gene matches. The CDR3 sequence is 12 residues long. Written as DNA, the CDR3 is TGTGCCAGCAGGGACAGGGTTGGTGAGCAGTTCTTC. This translates into CASRDRVGEQFF.

This clonotype was detected only a few times. J is TRBJ1-1 and V is TRBV5-5; D not certain. With 6 bases removed from V and 0 bases from J, the gap between germline ends came to 15 bases. CDR1 and CDR2 from the germline V gene are SGHKS and YYEKEE (reference sequence). The CDR3 is 15 amino acids. DNA of the CDR3: TGTGCCAGCACCTACAATGACATAGTGAACACTGAAGCTTTCTTT. Protein product: CASTYNDIVNTEAFF. Full variable domain (outside the CDR3, taken from reference TRBV5-5 and TRBJ1-1): DAGVTQSPTHLIKTRGQQVTLRCSPISGHKSVSWYQQVLGQGPQFIFQYYEKEERGRGNFPDRFSARQFPNYSSELNVNALLLGDSALYLCASTYNDIVNTEAFFGQGTRLTVV.

This clonotype appeared a few times. This chain links TRBV12-3 or TRBV12-4 with TRBJ1-3; tentative D call: TRBD1 (5 bases). The CDR3 sequence is 14 residues long. Trimming stripped 3 bases from V and 4 bases from J, with 10 bases between. CDR3 region: CASSFGGGGNTIYF. Here the CDR3 DNA reads TGTGCCAGCAGTTTCGGGGGTGGCGGAAACACCATATATTTT.

This clonotype was seen a few times. The gene calls are TRBV27 and TRBJ2-1; 7 nucleotides line up with TRBD2. The germline V gene has CDR1 MNHEY and CDR2 SMNVEV (reference sequence). The CDR3 is made up of 14 amino acids. J gave up 2 bases and V 3 bases, and 1 base lay outside the gene matches. The CDR3 sequence is CASSFGGTYNEQFF. DNA of the CDR3: TGTGCCAGCAGTTTCGGGGGGACCTACAATGAGCAGTTCTTC.

This clonotype was seen only a few times. For the CDR3, the DNA is TGTGCCAGCAGCGAGGGAGGACAGGGAAGCGAGACCCAGTACTTC. Translation: CASSEGGQGSETQYF. The rearrangement joins TRBV9 to TRBJ2-5; TRBD1 matches 8 bases. V trimming: 3 bases; J trimming: 5 bases; junction bases outside the gene matches: 9. CDR1 and CDR2 from the germline V gene are SGDLS and YYNGEE. CDR3 length: 15 amino acids.

There are a few counts of this clonotype. This chain connects TRBV18 to TRBJ1-2; unclear D gene. V dropped 2 bases and J dropped 0 bases, with 7 bases sitting between them. This CDR3 has 14 residues. Germline-derived CDR1 and CDR2 are KGHSH and LQKENI. The CDR3 nucleotides read TGTGCCAGCTCACCAGGCCCAACTAACTATGGCTACACCTTC. Protein: CASSPGPTNYGYTF.

This clonotype occurred a few times. This chain uses TRBV9 with TRBJ2-5; D perhaps matches TRBD1 (5 bases). Looked up from germline, CDR1 is SGDLS and CDR2 is YYNGEE. CDR3 length: 14 amino acids. Deletions cut 4 bases from V and 5 bases from J, with 15 bases between. The CDR3 coding sequence is TGTGCCAGCAGCCCCGACAGTGCCTGGGAGACCCAGTACTTC. Residues: CASSPDSAWETQYF.

This clonotype was counted at least ten times. The chain has TRBV4-1 and TRBJ2-3; possibly TRBD1 for D (6 bases). The CDR3 runs to 14 residues. Trimming removed 2 bases at V and 2 bases at J, with 8 bases between. The germline gives CDR1 MGHRA, CDR2 YSYEKL. Written as DNA, the CDR3 is TGCGCCAGCAGCCAATACAGGGACACAGATACGCAGTATTTT. Protein product: CASSQYRDTDTQYF.

The gene calls are TRBV9 and TRBJ1-4, with 7 bases that match TRBD1. CDR3 length: 21 amino acids. CDR1 and CDR2 from the germline V gene are SGDLS and YYNGEE. J gave up 5 bases and V 3 bases, and 25 bases lay outside the gene matches. The CDR3: CASSGGQWTDQAMKQNEKLFF. The CDR3 region has the DNA TGTGCCAGCAGCGGGGGACAGTGGACCGATCAAGCCATGAAGCAAAATGAAAAACTGTTTTTT.

Details on this clonotype: This may come from a read error, since a much larger clone is one base off. The genes are TRBV7-9 and TRBJ1-1; 9 nucleotides match TRBD1. The V gene's germline CDR1 is SEHNR and CDR2 FQNEAQ (reference sequence). V dropped 5 bases and J dropped 7; count of bases not matched to a gene: 5. The CDR3 contains 13 residues. CDR3 nucleotides: TGTGCCAGCAGCCGACAGGGGGGCGTTGAAGCTTTCTTT. Protein: CASSRQGGVEAFF.

This chain links TRBV4-1 with TRBJ2-5, with 10 bases identical to TRBD1. Germline lookup yields CDR1 MGHRA and CDR2 YSYEKL. Unmatched junction bases numbered 8, after V lost 5 bases and J lost 2 bases. CDR3 length: 16 amino acids. The CDR3 coding sequence is TGCGCCAGCAGCTACCCGGGACAGGGGTTACAAGAGACCCAGTACTTC. It encodes CASSYPGQGLQETQYF.

This clonotype was seen a handful of times. The V call is TRBV7-9, the J call TRBJ1-5, with D hard to call. Trimming took off 5 bases at V and 3 bases at J, with 11 bases between the two ends. CDR3 length equals 14 residues. The germline CDR1 and CDR2 sequences are SEHNR and FQNEAQ (reference sequence). The CDR3 region has the DNA TGTGCCAGCAGCCCACTTGCTAACAATCAGCCCCAGCATTTT. This gives the protein CASSPLANNQPQHF.

The table lists this clonotype with many counts. The V and J genes are TRBV5-1 and TRBJ1-1, with a tentative D call TRBD1 (6 bases). Trimming took 1 base from V and 3 from J, leaving 10 bases between them. CDR1 SGHRS and CDR2 YFSETQ come from the germline V gene. The CDR3 totals 14 residues. The DNA of the CDR3 is TGCGCCAGCAGCTTGTACAGGGTGCACACTGAAGCTTTCTTT. Translating gives CASSLYRVHTEAFF.

This clonotype showed up many times. The chain links TRBV4-1 to TRBJ2-5; 10 nucleotides align to TRBD1. This CDR3 comprises 16 residues. V lost 1 base and J lost 5; bases outside the gene matches: 7. Looked up from germline, CDR1 is MGHRA and CDR2 is YSYEKL. This CDR3 reads CASSQGDRGIEETQYF. The CDR3, as DNA: TGCGCCAGCAGCCAAGGGGACAGGGGAATAGAGGAGACCCAGTACTTC.

Ten or more counts support this clonotype. J is TRBJ1-2 and V is TRBV29-1, with 7 nucleotides matching TRBD1. J gave up 2 bases and V 6 bases, and 3 bases lay outside the gene matches. The CDR3 contains 12 residues. CDR1 and CDR2 (germline): SQVTM, ANQGSEA. CDR3 nucleotides: TGCAGCGTCACGACAGGGAACTATGGCTACACCTTC. Translating gives CSVTTGNYGYTF.

The chain recombines TRBV7-6 with TRBJ2-2, with D possibly TRBD1 on 5 matching bases. The ends were cut back, 0 bases at V and 2 bases at J, with 13 bases in the middle. Germline V CDR1 and CDR2: SGHVS, FNYEAQ. CDR3 size: 17 residues. CDR3 sequence (DNA): TGTGCCAGCAGCTTAGCCCCGCAGGGCCCCAACACCGGGGAGCTGTTTTTT. Protein sequence: CASSLAPQGPNTGELFF.

The chain employs TRBV7-8 and TRBJ2-3, with a tentative D call TRBD2 (6 bases). Germline CDR1 reads SGHVS; CDR2 reads FQNEAQ. Between the trimmed V and J ends, which lost 2 bases and 0 bases, there was a span of 12 bases. The CDR3 covers 16 residues. In nucleotides, the CDR3 is TGTGCCAGCAGCTTAAGGGGCGGACTAAGCACAGATACGCAGTATTTT. Translating gives CASSLRGGLSTDTQYF. Supplemented by reference TRBV7-8 and TRBJ2-3, the full variable domain reads GAGVSQSPRYKVAKRGQDVALRCDPISGHVSLFWYQQALGQGPEFLTYFQNEAQLDKSGLPSDRFFAERPEGSVSTLKIQRTQQEDSAVYLCASSLRGGLSTDTQYFGPGTRLTVL.

This clonotype was counted many times. J is TRBJ2-2 and V is TRBV20-1; 11 bases line up with TRBD2. The trim removed 0 bases at V and 3 bases at J, leaving 3 bases unmatched. The CDR3 is 16 residues long. Germline V gene sequence: CDR1 DFQATT, CDR2 SNEGSKA (reference sequence). The DNA of the CDR3 is TGCAGTGCTAGAGATCCTAGCGGGGGGCACACCGGGGAGCTGTTTTTT. It is translated as CSARDPSGGHTGELFF.

The rearrangement joins TRBV24-1 to TRBJ2-3, with a weak D call TRBD2 (5 bases). The germline V and J ends were trimmed by 1 base and 7 bases, with 8 bases remaining between them. CDR1 is KGHDR and CDR2 is SFDVKD in the germline V gene. This CDR3 contains 13 residues. The CDR3 reads CATSDFGDHTQYF. As DNA, the CDR3 is TGTGCCACCAGTGATTTCGGGGATCATACGCAGTATTTT.

This clonotype was observed at least ten times. The chain joins TRBV6-4 to TRBJ2-6; D unclear. Trimming removed 2 bases at V and 0 bases at J, with 5 bases between. Germline-derived CDR1 and CDR2 are MRHNA and SNTAGT. This CDR3 spans 15 amino acids. CDR3: CASSDRASGANVLTF. CDR3 coding DNA: TGTGCCAGCAGTGACAGGGCCTCTGGGGCCAACGTCCTGACTTTC.

This clonotype came up a few times. The J gene is TRBJ2-2, the V gene TRBV5-1, with 11 bases identical to TRBD2. V lost 0 bases and J lost 3; bases outside the gene matches: 4. The germline V gene encodes CDR1 SGHRS and CDR2 YFSETQ. The CDR3 consists of 17 residues. The CDR3 nucleotides read TGCGCCAGCAGCTTGGAAATTAGCGGGGGGGACACCGGGGAGCTGTTTTTT. Its protein product is CASSLEISGGDTGELFF. Full variable domain (outside the CDR3, taken from reference TRBV5-1 and TRBJ2-2): KAGVTQTPRYLIKTRGQQVTLSCSPISGHRSVSWYQQTPGQGLQFLFEYFSETQRNKGNFPGRFSGRQFSNSRSEMNVSTLELGDSALYLCASSLEISGGDTGELFFGEGSRLTVL.

The sample holds many counts of this clonotype. The rearrangement links TRBV29-1 to TRBJ2-1, with no clear D. The CDR3 totals 14 residues. The V gene's germline CDR1 is SQVTM and CDR2 ANQGSEA. V was clipped by 4 bases and J by 7 bases, with 17 bases between them. CDR3 nucleotides: TGCAGCGTTGGTCTCCGCTCCGGTGTGAATGAGCAGTTCTTC. Translated: CSVGLRSGVNEQFF.